The 7 T cell receptor beta chains reported below all come from one sample, sequenced in a study of T-cell reconstitution after alpha-beta-depleted transplantation in children. Unique molecular identifiers were used to barcode this TCRbeta library. TCRdb analysed the PCR reads with MiXCR anew, one entry per CDR3 protein. The data show about 580,000 distinct CDR3 sequences, about 23% seen once. Material: PBMCs, mostly from graft donor cells, obtained 360 days after TCRalphabeta/CD19-depleted stem cell transplant. These receptors were obtained from a boy under two years old who had a stem cell transplant for acute myeloid leukemia, so the T cells may come from the graft donor.

This clonotype was counted a single time. The conserved closing phenylalanine or tryptophan is absent in this CDR3, likely reflecting a read error. The chain carries TRBV28 and TRBJ1-1; 11 positions match TRBD1. The CDR3 totals 16 residues. CDR1 and CDR2 (germline): MDHEN, SYDVKM. Trimming at V came to 7 bases and at J to 3 bases, leaving 10 bases not matched to a gene. CDR3 coding DNA: TGTGCCAGCAACGGACAGGGGGCAATTGGGGACACTGAAGCTTTCTAT. Protein sequence: CASNGQGAIGDTEAFY.

This clonotype was detected ten times or more. The rearrangement uses TRBV20-1 and TRBJ2-2, with TRBD2 matching over 10 bases. V lost 3 bases, J lost 4 bases, and 11 bases stayed unmatched. The CDR3 totals 17 residues. Per germline, CDR1 DFQATT and CDR2 SNEGSKA (reference sequence). CDR3 in DNA: TGCAGTGCTAGGTTCCTTGGGACTAGCGTATCCACCGGGGAGCTGTTTTTT. This gives the protein CSARFLGTSVSTGELFF.

This CDR3 reads CASSDHGEYEQYF. The CDR3 region has the DNA TGTGCCAGCAGTGATCACGGGGAGTACGAGCAGTACTTC. This chain joins TRBV12-3 or TRBV12-4 and TRBJ2-7; possibly TRBD2 for D (5 bases). This CDR3 has 13 amino acids. Between the trimmed V and J ends, which lost 5 bases and 4 bases, there was a span of 12 bases.

This clonotype was counted ten times or more. This rearrangement joins TRBV9 to TRBJ2-3, with D tentatively TRBD2 (5 bases). The CDR3 is 13 residues long. Germline CDR1 reads SGDLS; CDR2 reads YYNGEE. Trimming took off 4 bases at V and 6 bases at J, with 12 bases between the two ends. CDR3 in DNA: TGTGCCAGCAGCTTCCACCCGGGGGATACGCAGTATTTT. Translated: CASSFHPGDTQYF.

This clonotype was counted ten times or more. The rearrangement links TRBV19 to TRBJ2-2, with D possibly being TRBD2 (6 bases). This CDR3 is 13 amino acids long. Trimming removed 7 bases at V and 6 bases at J, with 12 bases between. Germline values: CDR1 LNHDA, CDR2 SQIVND (reference sequence). CDR3 in amino acids: CASNPTGAGELFF. As DNA, the CDR3 is TGTGCCAGTAACCCAACGGGGGCCGGGGAGCTGTTTTTT.

The rearrangement uses TRBV21-1 and TRBJ2-7; the tabulated D call, TRBD1, remains unverified against the DNA. TRBV21-1 is a pseudogene locus. The CDR3 sequence is 16 residues long. The CDR3 loop is CASSKTGQGSIKEQYV. Written as DNA, the CDR3 is TGTGCCAGCAGCAAAACCGGACAGGGAAGTATCAAGGAGCAGTACGTC.

This clonotype was seen at least ten times. The J gene is TRBJ2-2, the V gene TRBV6-1, with D tentatively TRBD1 (6 bases). V lost 7 bases and J 7 bases, leaving 22 bases between the germline ends. Germline V gene sequence: CDR1 MNHNS, CDR2 SASEGT. This CDR3 is 16 amino acids long. The CDR3, as DNA: TGTGCCAGCACCGATACACCGAGACAGGTCAACGGGGAGCTGTTTTTT. It encodes CASTDTPRQVNGELFF.